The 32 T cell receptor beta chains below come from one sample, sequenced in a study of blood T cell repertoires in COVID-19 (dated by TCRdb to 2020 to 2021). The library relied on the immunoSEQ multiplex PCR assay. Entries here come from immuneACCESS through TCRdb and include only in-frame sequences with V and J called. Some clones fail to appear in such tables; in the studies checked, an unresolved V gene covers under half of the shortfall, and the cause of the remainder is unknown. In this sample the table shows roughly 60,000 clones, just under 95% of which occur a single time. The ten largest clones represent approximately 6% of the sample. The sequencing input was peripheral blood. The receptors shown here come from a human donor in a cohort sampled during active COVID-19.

CDR3 coding DNA: TGCGCCAGCAGCCGACAGACAGAAACCGGGGAGCTGTTTTTT. Its protein is CASSRQTETGELFF. The chain combines TRBV4-1 with TRBJ2-2; a weak D match, TRBD1 (5 bases). The CDR3 loop spans 14 amino acids. V lost 4 bases, J lost 5 bases, and 11 bases lay in between. Germline V gene sequence: CDR1 MGHRA, CDR2 YSYEKL.

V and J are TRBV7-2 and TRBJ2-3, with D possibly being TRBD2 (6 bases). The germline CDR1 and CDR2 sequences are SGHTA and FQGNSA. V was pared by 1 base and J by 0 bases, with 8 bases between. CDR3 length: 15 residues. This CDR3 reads CASSLEGGSTDTQYF. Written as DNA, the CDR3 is TGTGCCAGCAGCTTAGAGGGAGGCAGCACAGATACGCAGTATTTT.

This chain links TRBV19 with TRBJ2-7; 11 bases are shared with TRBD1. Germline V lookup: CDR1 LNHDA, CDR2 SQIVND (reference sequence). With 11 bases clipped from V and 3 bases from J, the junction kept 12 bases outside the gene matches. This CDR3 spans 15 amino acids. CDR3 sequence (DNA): TGTGCCTCCAACTCCCCGGGACAGGGGGACTACGAGCAGTACTTC. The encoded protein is CASNSPGQGDYEQYF. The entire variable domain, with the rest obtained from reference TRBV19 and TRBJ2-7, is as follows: DGGITQSPKYLFRKEGQNVTLSCEQNLNHDAMYWYRQDPGQGLRLIYYSQIVNDFQKGDIAEGYSVSREKKESFPLTVTSAQKNPTAFYLCASNSPGQGDYEQYFGPGTRLTVT.

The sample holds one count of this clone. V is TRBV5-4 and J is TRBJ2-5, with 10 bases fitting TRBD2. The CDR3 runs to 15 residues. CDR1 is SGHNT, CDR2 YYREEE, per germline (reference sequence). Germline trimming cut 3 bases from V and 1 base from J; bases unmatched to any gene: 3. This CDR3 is CASSYKRGGQETQYF. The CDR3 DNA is TGTGCCAGCAGCTACAAGCGGGGGGGCCAAGAGACCCAGTACTTC.

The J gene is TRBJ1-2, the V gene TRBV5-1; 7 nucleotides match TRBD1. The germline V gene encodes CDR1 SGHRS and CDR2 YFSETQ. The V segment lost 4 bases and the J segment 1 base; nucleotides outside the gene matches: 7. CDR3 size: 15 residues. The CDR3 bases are TGCGCCAGCAGCCAGGGACAGCCTCATAACTATGGCTACACCTTC. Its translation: CASSQGQPHNYGYTF.

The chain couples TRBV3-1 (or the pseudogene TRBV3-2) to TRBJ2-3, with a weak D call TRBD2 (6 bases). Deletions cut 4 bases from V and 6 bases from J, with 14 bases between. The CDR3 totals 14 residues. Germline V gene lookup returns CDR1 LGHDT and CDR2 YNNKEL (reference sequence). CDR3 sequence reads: CASSRGTAGDTQYF. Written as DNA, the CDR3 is TGTGCCAGCAGCCGCGGGACGGCTGGGGATACGCAGTATTTT.

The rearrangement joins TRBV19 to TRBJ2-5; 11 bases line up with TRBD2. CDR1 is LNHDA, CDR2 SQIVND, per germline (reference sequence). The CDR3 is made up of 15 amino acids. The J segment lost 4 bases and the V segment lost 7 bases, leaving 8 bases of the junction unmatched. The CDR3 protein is CASTPGLAGRETQYF. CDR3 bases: TGTGCCAGTACCCCTGGACTAGCGGGCCGAGAGACCCAGTACTTC.

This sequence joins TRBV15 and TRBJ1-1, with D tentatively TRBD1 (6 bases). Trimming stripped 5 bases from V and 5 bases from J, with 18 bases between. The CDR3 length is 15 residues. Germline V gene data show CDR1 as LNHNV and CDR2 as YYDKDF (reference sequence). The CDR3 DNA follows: TGTGCCACCAGCTCCGCTCCCGAGGGGGTGACTGAAGCTTTCTTT. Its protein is CATSSAPEGVTEAFF.

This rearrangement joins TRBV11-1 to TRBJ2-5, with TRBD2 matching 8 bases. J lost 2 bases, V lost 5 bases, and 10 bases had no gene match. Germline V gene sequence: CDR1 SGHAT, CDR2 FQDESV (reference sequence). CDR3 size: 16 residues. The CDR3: CASSKRLAREQETQYF. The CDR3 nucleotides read TGTGCCAGCAGCAAACGACTAGCGAGGGAACAAGAGACCCAGTACTTC.

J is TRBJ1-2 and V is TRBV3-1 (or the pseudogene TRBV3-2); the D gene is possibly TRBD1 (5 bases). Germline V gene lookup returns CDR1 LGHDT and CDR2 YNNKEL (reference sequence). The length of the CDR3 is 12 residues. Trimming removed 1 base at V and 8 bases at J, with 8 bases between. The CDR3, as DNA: TGTGCCAGCAGCCAAGTAGGGGTGGGCTACACCTTC. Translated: CASSQVGVGYTF.

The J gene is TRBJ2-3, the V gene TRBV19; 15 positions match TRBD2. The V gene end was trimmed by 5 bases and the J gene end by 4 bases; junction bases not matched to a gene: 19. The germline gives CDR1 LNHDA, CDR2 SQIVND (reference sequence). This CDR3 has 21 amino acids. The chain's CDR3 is CASSGSKTWTSGGARSDTQYF. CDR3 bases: TGTGCCAGTAGTGGAAGCAAGACTTGGACTAGCGGGGGGGCTAGATCAGATACGCAGTATTTT. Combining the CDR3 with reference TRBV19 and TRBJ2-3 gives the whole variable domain DGGITQSPKYLFRKEGQNVTLSCEQNLNHDAMYWYRQDPGQGLRLIYYSQIVNDFQKGDIAEGYSVSREKKESFPLTVTSAQKNPTAFYLCASSGSKTWTSGGARSDTQYFGPGTRLTVL.

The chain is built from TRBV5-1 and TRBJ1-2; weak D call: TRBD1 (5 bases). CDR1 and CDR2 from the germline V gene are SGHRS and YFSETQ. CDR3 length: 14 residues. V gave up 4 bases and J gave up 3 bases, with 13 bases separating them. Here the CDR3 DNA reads TGCGCCAGCAGCCGGACAAAAGTGGACTATGGCTACACCTTC. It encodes CASSRTKVDYGYTF.

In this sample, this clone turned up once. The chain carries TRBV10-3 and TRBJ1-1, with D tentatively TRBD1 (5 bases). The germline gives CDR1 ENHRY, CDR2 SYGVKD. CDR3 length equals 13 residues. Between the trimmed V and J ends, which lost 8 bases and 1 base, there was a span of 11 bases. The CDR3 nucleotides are TGTGCCATCGCTGACAGCTGGAACACTGAAGCTTTCTTT. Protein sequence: CAIADSWNTEAFF.

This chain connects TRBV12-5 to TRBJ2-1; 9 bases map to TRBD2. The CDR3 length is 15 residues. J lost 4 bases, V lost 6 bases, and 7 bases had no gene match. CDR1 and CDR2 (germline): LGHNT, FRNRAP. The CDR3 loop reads CASGSTAGGYNEQFF. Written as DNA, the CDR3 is TGTGCTAGTGGCTCTACCGCGGGGGGGTACAATGAGCAGTTCTTC.

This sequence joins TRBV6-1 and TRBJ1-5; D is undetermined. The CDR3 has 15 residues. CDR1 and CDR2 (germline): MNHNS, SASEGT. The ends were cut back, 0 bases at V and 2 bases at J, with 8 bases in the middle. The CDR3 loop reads CASSEARNGNQPQHF. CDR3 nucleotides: TGTGCCAGCAGTGAAGCGAGAAACGGCAATCAGCCCCAGCATTTT.

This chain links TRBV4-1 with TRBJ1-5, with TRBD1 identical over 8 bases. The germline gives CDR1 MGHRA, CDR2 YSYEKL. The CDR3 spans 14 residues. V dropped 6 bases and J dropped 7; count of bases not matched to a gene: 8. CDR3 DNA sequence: TGCGCCAGCAGTTTGGGCAGGGGGCCGCAGCCCCAGCATTTT. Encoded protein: CASSLGRGPQPQHF.

CDR3 in amino acids: CASSLDPGGDEQFF. The CDR3 DNA is TGTGCCAGCAGCTTAGATCCGGGGGGTGATGAGCAGTTCTTC. The chain links TRBV11-2 to TRBJ2-1; 7 positions match TRBD2. V lost 0 bases and J lost 8; bases outside the gene matches: 4. The CDR3 contains 14 residues. CDR1 is SGHAT and CDR2 is FQNNGV in the germline V gene.

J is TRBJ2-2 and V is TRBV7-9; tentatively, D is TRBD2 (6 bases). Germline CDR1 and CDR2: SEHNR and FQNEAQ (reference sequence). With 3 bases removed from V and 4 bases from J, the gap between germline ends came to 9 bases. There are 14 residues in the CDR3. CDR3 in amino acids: CASSFGGFTGELFF. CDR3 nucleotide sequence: TGTGCCAGCAGCTTCGGGGGATTCACCGGGGAGCTGTTTTTT.

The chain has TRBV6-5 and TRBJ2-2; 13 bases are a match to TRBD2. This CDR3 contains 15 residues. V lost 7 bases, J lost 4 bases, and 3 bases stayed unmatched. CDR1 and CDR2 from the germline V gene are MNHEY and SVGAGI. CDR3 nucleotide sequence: TGTGCCAGCATAGGACTAGCGGGGGCCACCGGGGAGCTGTTTTTT. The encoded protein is CASIGLAGATGELFF.

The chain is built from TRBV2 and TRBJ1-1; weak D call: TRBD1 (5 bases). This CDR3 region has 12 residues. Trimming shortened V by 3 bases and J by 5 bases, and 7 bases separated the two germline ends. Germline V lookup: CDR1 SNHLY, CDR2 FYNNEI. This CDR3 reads CASSDRGTEAFF. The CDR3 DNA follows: TGTGCCAGCAGTGACCGGGGGACTGAAGCTTTCTTT.

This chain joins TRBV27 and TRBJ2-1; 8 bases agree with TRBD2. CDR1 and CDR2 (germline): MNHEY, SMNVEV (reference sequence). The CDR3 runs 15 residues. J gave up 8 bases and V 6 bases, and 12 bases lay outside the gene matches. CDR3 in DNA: TGTGCCAGCAGAGGCATAGGGAGCGGGGGCGATGAGCAGTTCTTC. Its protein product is CASRGIGSGGDEQFF.

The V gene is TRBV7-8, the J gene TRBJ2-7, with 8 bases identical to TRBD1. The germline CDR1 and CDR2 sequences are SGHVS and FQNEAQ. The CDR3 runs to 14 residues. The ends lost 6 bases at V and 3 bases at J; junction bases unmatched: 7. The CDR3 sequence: CASSPDGQGYEQYF. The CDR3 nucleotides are TGTGCCAGCAGTCCAGATGGACAGGGCTACGAGCAGTACTTC.

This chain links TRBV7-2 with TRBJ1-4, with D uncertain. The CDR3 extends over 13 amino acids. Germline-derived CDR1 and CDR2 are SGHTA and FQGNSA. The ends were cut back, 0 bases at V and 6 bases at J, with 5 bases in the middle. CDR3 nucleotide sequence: TGTGCCAGCAGCTTAGCGCTATATGAAAAACTGTTTTTT. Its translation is CASSLALYEKLFF.

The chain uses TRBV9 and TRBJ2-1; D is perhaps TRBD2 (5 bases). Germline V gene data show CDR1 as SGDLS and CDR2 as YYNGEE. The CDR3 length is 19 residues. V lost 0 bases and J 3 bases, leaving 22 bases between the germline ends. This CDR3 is CASSVAPLLVSAVYNEQFF. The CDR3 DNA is TGTGCCAGCAGCGTAGCTCCTCTACTAGTTTCGGCAGTCTACAATGAGCAGTTCTTC.

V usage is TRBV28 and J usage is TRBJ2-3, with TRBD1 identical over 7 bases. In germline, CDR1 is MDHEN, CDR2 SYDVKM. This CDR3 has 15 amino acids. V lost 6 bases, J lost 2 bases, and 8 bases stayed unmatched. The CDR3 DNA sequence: TGTGCCAGCAGCTCTCGACAGGGACCCACAGATACGCAGTATTTT. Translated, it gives CASSSRQGPTDTQYF.

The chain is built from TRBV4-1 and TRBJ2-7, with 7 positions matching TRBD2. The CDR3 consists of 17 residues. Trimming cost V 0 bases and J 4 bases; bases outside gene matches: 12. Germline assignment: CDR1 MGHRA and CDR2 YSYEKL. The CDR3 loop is CASSQDYQGGSKYEQYF. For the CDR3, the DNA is TGCGCCAGCAGCCAAGATTACCAAGGCGGGAGTAAGTACGAGCAGTACTTC.

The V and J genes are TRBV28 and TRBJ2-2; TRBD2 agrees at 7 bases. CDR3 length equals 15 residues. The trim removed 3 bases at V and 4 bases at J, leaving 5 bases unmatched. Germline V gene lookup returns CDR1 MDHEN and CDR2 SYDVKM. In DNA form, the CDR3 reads TGTGCCAGCAGTTTGACTAGCTTCACCACCGGGGAGCTGTTTTTT. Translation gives CASSLTSFTTGELFF.

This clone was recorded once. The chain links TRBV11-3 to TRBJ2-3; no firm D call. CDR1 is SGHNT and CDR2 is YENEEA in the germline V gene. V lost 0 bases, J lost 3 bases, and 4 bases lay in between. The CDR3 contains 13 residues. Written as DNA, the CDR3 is TGTGCCAGCAGCTTAGATCTTACAGATACGCAGTATTTT. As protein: CASSLDLTDTQYF. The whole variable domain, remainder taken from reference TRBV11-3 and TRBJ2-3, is EAGVVQSPRYKIIEKKQPVAFWCNPISGHNTLYWYLQNLGQGPELLIRYENEEAVDDSQLPKDRFSAERLKGVDSTLKIQPAELGDSAVYLCASSLDLTDTQYFGPGTRLTVL.

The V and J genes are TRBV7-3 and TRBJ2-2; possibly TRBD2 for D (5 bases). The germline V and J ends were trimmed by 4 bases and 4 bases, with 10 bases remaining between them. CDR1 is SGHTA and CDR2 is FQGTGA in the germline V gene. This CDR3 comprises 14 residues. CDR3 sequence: CASSSRTPTGELFF. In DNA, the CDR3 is TGTGCCAGCAGCTCCAGGACTCCCACCGGGGAGCTGTTTTTT.

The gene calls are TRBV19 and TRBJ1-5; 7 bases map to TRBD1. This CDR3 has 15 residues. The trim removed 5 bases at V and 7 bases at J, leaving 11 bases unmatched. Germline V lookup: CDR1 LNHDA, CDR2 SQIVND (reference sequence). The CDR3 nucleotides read TGTGCCAGTAGTCCAAAACAGGGGTCCGTGCAGCCCCAGCATTTT. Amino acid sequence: CASSPKQGSVQPQHF.

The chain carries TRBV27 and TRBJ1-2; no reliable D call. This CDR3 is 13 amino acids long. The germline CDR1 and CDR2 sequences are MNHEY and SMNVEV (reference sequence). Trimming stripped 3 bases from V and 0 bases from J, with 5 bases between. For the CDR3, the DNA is TGTGCCAGCAGTTTGGCAGCTAACTATGGCTACACCTTC. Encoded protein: CASSLAANYGYTF.

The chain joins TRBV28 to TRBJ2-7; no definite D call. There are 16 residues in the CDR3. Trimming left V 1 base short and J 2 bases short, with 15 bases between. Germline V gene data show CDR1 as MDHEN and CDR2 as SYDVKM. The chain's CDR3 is CASSLYGEVAPYEQYF. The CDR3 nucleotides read TGTGCCAGCAGTTTATATGGCGAAGTAGCACCCTACGAGCAGTACTTC.